Listed here is a single T cell receptor (beta chain). What it binds is unknown. The sample belongs to a study of CD8+ T cells in alopecia areata. Study details: Administration of oral tofacitinib to treated patients was at 5 to 10 mg twice daily. Study-level results: Sharing of TCRs across patients appeared less clear than in mice, possibly for HLA-related reasons.

Those with alopecia areata gave lesional scalp punch biopsies and peripheral blood. It was cDNA, reverse transcribed from extracted RNA, that served as the sequencing template. Data came from immunoSEQ multiplex PCR; TCRdb stores just in-frame clones and leaves some out. The sample has under 300,000 clones; about two thirds are singletons. The sample consisted of CD4+ T cells sorted from blood, taken at week 0. The receptor was isolated from a human donor with alopecia areata.

The CDR3 DNA sequence: TGTGCCAGCAGTCCCGGGGCGGTTTCCTCCTACGAGCAGTACTTC. Its protein product is CASSPGAVSSYEQYF. The genes are TRBV6-5 and TRBJ2-7, with D perhaps being TRBD1 or TRBD2 (5 bases each). The CDR3 is 15 amino acids. CDR1 MNHEY and CDR2 SVGAGI come from the germline V gene. The V end was cut by 5 bases, the J end by 0 bases, with 14 bases between.